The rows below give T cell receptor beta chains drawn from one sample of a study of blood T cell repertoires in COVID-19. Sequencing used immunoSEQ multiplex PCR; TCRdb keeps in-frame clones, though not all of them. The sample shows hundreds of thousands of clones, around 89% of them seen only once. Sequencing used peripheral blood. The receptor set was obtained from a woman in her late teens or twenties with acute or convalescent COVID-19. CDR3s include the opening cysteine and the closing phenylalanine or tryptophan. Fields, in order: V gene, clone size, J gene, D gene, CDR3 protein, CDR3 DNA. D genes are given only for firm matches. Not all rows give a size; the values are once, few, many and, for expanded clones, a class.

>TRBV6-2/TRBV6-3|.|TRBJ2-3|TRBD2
CASSYPQLAGGDSTDTQYF
TGTGCCAGCAGTTACCCCCAACTAGCGGGGGGGGATAGTACAGATACGCAGTATTTT
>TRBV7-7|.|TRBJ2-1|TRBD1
CASSLDGTGVNEQFF
TGTGCCAGCAGCTTAGATGGGACAGGGGTTAATGAGCAGTTCTTC
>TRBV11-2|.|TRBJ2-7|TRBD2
CASSLAGVGYEQYF
TGTGCCAGCAGCTTGGCGGGGGTAGGGTACGAGCAGTACTTC
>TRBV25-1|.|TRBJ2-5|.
CASSDAARMRETQYF
TGTGCCAGCAGTGACGCGGCCCGGATGCGAGAGACCCAGTACTTC
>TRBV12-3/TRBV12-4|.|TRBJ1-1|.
CASSLGGNTEAFF
TGTGCCAGCAGTTTGGGGGGGAACACTGAAGCTTTCTTT
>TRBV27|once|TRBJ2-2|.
CASSWASRGGELFF
TGTGCCAGCAGTTGGGCTAGCCGGGGCGGGGAGCTGTTTTTT
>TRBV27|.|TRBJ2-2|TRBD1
CASSLKGTGTGELFF
TGTGCCAGCAGTTTAAAGGGGACAGGGACCGGGGAGCTGTTTTTT
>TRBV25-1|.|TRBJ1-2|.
CASSAPYSYGYTF
TGTGCCAGCAGTGCCCCCTACTCATATGGCTACACCTTC
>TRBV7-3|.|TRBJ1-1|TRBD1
CASSSGTGGGYTEAFF
TGTGCCAGCAGCTCCGGGACAGGGGGCGGGTACACTGAAGCTTTCTTT
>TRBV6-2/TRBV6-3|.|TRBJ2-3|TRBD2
CASSSGLAGGPRDTQYF
TGTGCCAGCAGTTCTGGACTAGCGGGGGGACCACGAGATACGCAGTATTTT
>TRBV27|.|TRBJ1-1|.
CASSSTTGEAFF
TGTGCCAGCAGTTCCACAACAGGTGAAGCTTTCTTT
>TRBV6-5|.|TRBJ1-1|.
CASSFLIPREAFF
TGTGCCAGCAGTTTTCTCATCCCCAGGGAAGCTTTCTTT
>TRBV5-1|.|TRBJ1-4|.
CASSLTATNEKLFF
TGCGCCAGCAGCCTTACAGCAACTAATGAAAAACTGTTTTTT
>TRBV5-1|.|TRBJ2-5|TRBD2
CASSLAGERGPQYF
TGCGCCAGCAGCTTGGCCGGAGAGCGGGGGCCCCAGTACTTC
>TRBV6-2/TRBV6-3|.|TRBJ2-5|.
CASSNSYLQETQYF
TGTGCCAGCAGTAATAGCTACCTCCAAGAGACCCAGTACTTC